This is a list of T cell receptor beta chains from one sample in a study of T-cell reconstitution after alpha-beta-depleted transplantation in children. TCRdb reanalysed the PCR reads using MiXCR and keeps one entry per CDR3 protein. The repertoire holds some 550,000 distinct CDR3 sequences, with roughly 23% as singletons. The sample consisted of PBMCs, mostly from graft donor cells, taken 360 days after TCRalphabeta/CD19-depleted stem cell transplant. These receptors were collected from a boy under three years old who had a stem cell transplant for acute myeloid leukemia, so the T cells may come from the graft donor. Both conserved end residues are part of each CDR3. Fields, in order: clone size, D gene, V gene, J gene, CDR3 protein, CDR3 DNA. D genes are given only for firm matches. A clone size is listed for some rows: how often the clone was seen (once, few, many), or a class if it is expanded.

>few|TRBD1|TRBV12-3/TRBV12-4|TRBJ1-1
CASSGDREARTEAFF
TGTGCCAGCAGTGGAGACAGGGAAGCGCGAACTGAAGCTTTCTTT
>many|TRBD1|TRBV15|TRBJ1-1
CATSRDVTGGGTEAFF
TGTGCCACCAGCAGAGATGTGACAGGGGGAGGAACTGAAGCTTTCTTT
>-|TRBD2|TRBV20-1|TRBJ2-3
CSATLAGGTDTQYF
TGCAGTGCTACACTAGCGGGGGGCACAGATACGCAGTATTTT
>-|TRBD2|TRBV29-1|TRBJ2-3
CSVLGLGGAGDTQYF
TGCAGCGTGCTGGGCCTCGGGGGGGCAGGGGATACGCAGTATTTT
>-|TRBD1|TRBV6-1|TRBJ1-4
CASRPTGTGFEKLFF
TGTGCCAGCAGGCCTACCGGGACAGGGTTTGAAAAACTGTTTTTT
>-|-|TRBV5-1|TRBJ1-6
CASSLALRGSPLHF
TGCGCCAGCAGCTTGGCCTTGAGAGGTTCACCCCTCCACTTT
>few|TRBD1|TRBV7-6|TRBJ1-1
CASSLQGVGDSRPLRTEAFF
TGTGCCAGCAGCCTCCAAGGGGTTGGGGACAGCAGACCCTTGAGAACTGAAGCTTTCTTT
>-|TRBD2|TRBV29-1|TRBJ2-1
CSHGGVGGVNEQFF
TGCAGCCACGGGGGTGTGGGAGGGGTCAATGAGCAGTTCTTC
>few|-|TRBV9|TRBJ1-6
CASSPLQGHNSPLHF
TGTGCCAGCAGCCCCCTGCAGGGACATAATTCACCCCTCCACTTT
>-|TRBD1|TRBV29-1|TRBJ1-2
CSAGGQSYGYTF
TGCAGCGCCGGGGGACAGAGCTATGGCTACACCTTC
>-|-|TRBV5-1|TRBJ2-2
CASSPRLNTGELFF
TGCGCCAGCAGCCCACGGCTGAACACCGGGGAGCTGTTTTTT
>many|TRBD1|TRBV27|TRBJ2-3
CASSLFSDRGGTDTQYF
TGTGCCAGCAGTTTATTTTCGGACAGGGGGGGCACAGATACGCAGTATTTT
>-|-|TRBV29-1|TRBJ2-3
CSVWGRMSSTDTQYF
TGCAGCGTTTGGGGGCGGATGTCAAGCACAGATACGCAGTATTTT
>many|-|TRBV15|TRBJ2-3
CATSRDEGVGTDTQYF
TGTGCCACCAGCAGAGATGAGGGGGTAGGCACAGATACGCAGTATTTT
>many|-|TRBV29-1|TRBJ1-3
CSVAPRSGNTIYF
TGCAGCGTTGCCCCTAGATCTGGAAACACCATATATTTT
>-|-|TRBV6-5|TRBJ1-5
CASSWLGGDSPQHF
TGTGCCAGCAGTTGGCTAGGGGGGGATTCGCCCCAGCATTTT
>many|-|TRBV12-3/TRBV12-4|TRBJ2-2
CASSPGIRVGELFF
TGTGCCAGCAGTCCAGGGATAAGGGTCGGGGAGCTGTTTTTT
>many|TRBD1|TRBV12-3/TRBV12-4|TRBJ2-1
CASSPGTGSYNEQFF
TGCGCCAGCAGCCCAGGGACAGGGAGCTATAATGAGCAGTTCTTC
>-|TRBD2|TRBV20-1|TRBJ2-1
CSAGGLAPNNEQFF
TGCAGTGCGGGCGGACTAGCCCCGAACAATGAGCAGTTCTTC
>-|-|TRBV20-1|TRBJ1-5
CSAGSRQIAGGNQPQHF
TGCAGTGCTGGGAGTCGGCAAATTGCAGGGGGCAATCAGCCCCAGCATTTT
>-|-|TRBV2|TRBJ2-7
CASSVRQSYEQYF
TGTGCCAGCAGTGTACGTCAGTCCTACGAGCAGTACTTC
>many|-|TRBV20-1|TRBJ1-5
CSARDPTYSNQPQHF
TGCAGTGCTAGAGATCCAACTTATAGCAATCAGCCCCAGCATTTT
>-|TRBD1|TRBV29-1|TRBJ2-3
CSVATGQGASTDTQYF
TGCAGCGTCGCAACAGGACAGGGGGCAAGCACAGATACGCAGTATTTT
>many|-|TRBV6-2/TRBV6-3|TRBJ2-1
CASSRSGGGSYNEQFF
TGTGCCAGCAGTCGCTCCGGGGGCGGCTCCTACAATGAGCAGTTCTTC
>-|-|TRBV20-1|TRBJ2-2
CSARATWRELFF
TGCAGTGCTAGAGCGACATGGCGGGAGCTGTTTTTT
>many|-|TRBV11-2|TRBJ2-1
CASSGDPSYNEQFF
TGTGCCAGCAGCGGGGACCCCTCCTACAATGAGCAGTTCTTC
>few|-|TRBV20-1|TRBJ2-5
CSARTTQETQYF
TGCAGTGCTAGGACCACCCAAGAGACCCAGTACTTC
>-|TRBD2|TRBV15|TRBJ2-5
CATSRDPLAEETQYF
TGTGCCACCAGCAGAGATCCACTAGCGGAAGAGACCCAGTACTTC
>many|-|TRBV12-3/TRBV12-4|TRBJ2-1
CASSLGGASGQFF
TGTGCCAGCAGTTTAGGGGGCGCAAGTGGGCAGTTCTTC
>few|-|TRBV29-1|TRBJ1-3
CSVVGLSGNTIYF
TGCAGCGTGGTGGGACTCTCTGGAAACACCATATATTTT
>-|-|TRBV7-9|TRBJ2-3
CASSLRPTDTQYF
TGTGCCAGCAGCTTGCGACCCACAGATACGCAGTATTTT
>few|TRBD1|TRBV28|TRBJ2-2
CASMWDREYTGELFF
TGTGCCAGCATGTGGGACAGGGAGTACACCGGGGAGCTGTTTTTT
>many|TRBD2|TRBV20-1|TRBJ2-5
CSALGGQETQYF
TGCAGTGCTTTGGGGGGGCAAGAGACCCAGTACTTC
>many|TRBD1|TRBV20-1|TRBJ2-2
CSARGTGLGTGELFF
TGCAGTGCTAGGGGGACAGGGCTGGGCACCGGGGAGCTGTTTTTT
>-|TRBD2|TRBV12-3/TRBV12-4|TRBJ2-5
CASSLFARGLATQETQYF
TGTGCCAGCAGTTTATTTGCCCGGGGACTAGCGACTCAAGAGACCCAGTACTTC
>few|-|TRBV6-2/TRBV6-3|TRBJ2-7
CASSYSQVGAEQYF
TGTGCCAGCAGTTACTCGCAGGTCGGTGCCGAGCAGTACTTC
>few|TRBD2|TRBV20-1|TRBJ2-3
CSARVGLAGGGTQYF
TGCAGTGCTAGAGTTGGGCTAGCGGGGGGGGGTACGCAGTATTTT
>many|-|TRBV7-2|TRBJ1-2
CASSPKQGSGYTF
TGTGCCAGCAGCCCAAAACAGGGATCTGGCTACACCTTC
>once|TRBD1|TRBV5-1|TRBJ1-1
CASSSSPSGGRGTEAFF
TGCGCCAGCAGCTCCTCTCCCTCAGGGGGTAGAGGGACTGAAGCTTTCTTT
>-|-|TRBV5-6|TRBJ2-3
CASSFSGRWTDTQYF
TGTGCCAGCAGCTTTTCGGGACGGTGGACAGATACGCAGTATTTT
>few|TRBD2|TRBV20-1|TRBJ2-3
CSAEFSGGPNTQYF
TGCAGTGCCGAGTTTAGCGGGGGGCCAAATACGCAGTATTTT
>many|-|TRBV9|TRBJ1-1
CASSVATGSTEAFF
TGTGCCAGCAGCGTAGCTACAGGGAGCACTGAAGCTTTCTTT
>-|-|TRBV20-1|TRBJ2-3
CSARDPYGADTQYF
TGCAGTGCTAGAGATCCATATGGTGCGGATACGCAGTATTTT
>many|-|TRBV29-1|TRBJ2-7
CSVEEGEGDTPYEQYF
TGCAGCGTTGAAGAGGGCGAGGGGGACACCCCATACGAGCAGTACTTC
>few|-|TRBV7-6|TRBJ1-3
CASSLVAEGSGNTIYF
TGTGCCAGCAGCTTAGTGGCCGAAGGATCTGGAAACACCATATATTTT
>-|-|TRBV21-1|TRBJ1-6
CASSKEGLGGLRNSPLHF
TGTGCCAGCAGCAAAGAGGGACTGGGGGGTCTACGCAATTCACCCCTCCACTTT
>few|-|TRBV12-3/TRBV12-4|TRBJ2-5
CASTPEVGGTQYF
TGTGCCAGCACCCCCGAGGTTGGAGGGACCCAGTACTTC
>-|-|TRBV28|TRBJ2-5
CASSFPTDTKETQYF
TGTGCCAGCAGTTTCCCTACGGACACAAAAGAGACCCAGTACTTC
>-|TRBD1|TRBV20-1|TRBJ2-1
CSAPGQVNLGQFF
TGCAGTGCTCCGGGACAGGTCAACTTAGGGCAGTTCTTC
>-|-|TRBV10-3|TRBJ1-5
CAISGFGNQPQHF
TGTGCCATCAGTGGATTCGGCAATCAGCCCCAGCATTTT
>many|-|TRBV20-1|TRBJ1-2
CSARKGYGYTF
TGCAGTGCTAGAAAGGGGTATGGCTACACCTTC
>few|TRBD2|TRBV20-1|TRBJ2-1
CSAISGAIYNEQFF
TGCAGTGCTATTAGCGGGGCTATCTACAATGAGCAGTTCTTC
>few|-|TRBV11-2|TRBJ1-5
CASSRTETGYSNQPQHF
TGTGCCAGCAGCCGGACGGAGACAGGATATAGCAATCAGCCCCAGCATTTT
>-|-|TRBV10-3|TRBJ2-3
CAIGGTSTDTQYF
TGTGCCATCGGGGGGACAAGCACAGATACGCAGTATTTT
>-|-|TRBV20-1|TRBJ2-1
CCARLSSSSPQREGQFF
TGCTGTGCTAGACTTTCGTCCTCCAGCCCTCAAAGGGAAGGGCAGTTCTTC
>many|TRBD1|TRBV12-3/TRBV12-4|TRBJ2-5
CASSSRDRMKETQYF
TGTGCCAGCAGTTCTAGGGACAGGATGAAGGAGACCCAGTACTTC
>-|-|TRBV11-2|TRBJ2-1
CASSLGGARAYNEQFF
TGTGCCAGCAGCTTAGGAGGGGCCAGGGCCTACAATGAGCAGTTCTTC
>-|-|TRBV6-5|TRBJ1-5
CASSYVGVSNQPQHF
TGTGCCAGCAGTTACGTCGGGGTCAGCAATCAGCCCCAGCATTTT
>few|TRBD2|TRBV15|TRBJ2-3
CATSSRTSPDTQYF
TGTGCCACCAGCTCGCGGACTAGCCCGGATACGCAGTATTTT